The 28 T cell receptor beta chains below were found in one sample sequenced in a study of blood T cell repertoires in COVID-19. Measured with immunoSEQ multiplex PCR; TCRdb has only the in-frame clones, and not every one. The sample includes 150,000 to 200,000 clones, around 81% of them seen just once. Sequences were obtained from peripheral blood. The receptors come from a woman at least 80 years old with COVID-19, enrolled during active disease.

The genes are TRBV28 and TRBJ2-2, with TRBD1 matching over 9 bases. V gave up 0 bases and J gave up 1 base; unmatched junction bases: 6. This CDR3 is 18 amino acids long. The germline V gene encodes CDR1 MDHEN and CDR2 SYDVKM. CDR3 DNA: TGTGCCAGCAGTTTATGGGGACAGGGACCCTTGAACACCGGGGAGCTGTTTTTT. Translated: CASSLWGQGPLNTGELFF.

This rearrangement joins TRBV2 to TRBJ1-6; D gene uncertain. The germline gives CDR1 SNHLY, CDR2 FYNNEI. The CDR3 runs to 15 residues. V was cut by 7 bases and J by 7 bases, with 17 bases left in between. The CDR3 loop reads CASNSGSARNSPLHF. CDR3 DNA sequence: TGTGCCAGCAATAGTGGTAGTGCGAGAAATTCACCCCTCCACTTT.

This sequence joins TRBV28 and TRBJ1-3; 7 bases agree with TRBD1. J gave up 4 bases and V 7 bases, and 7 bases lay outside the gene matches. The CDR3 runs 14 residues. CDR1 and CDR2 from the germline V gene are MDHEN and SYDVKM. The CDR3 sequence is CASKDNRGGNTIYF. DNA of the CDR3: TGTGCCAGCAAAGACAACAGGGGAGGAAACACCATATATTTT.

This clone has just one count. The chain couples TRBV5-6 to TRBJ2-2; 7 bases align to TRBD2. The CDR3 consists of 16 residues. CDR1 is SGHDT, CDR2 YYEEEE, per germline. V lost 4 bases and J lost 1; bases outside the gene matches: 7. As DNA, the CDR3 is TGTGCCAGCAGCCCCCAACTAGCGAGGAACACCGGGGAGCTGTTTTTT. Protein sequence: CASSPQLARNTGELFF.

This rearrangement joins TRBV13 to TRBJ1-4; possibly TRBD1 for D (6 bases). The germline V and J ends were trimmed by 4 bases and 6 bases, with 15 bases remaining between them. Looked up from germline, CDR1 is PRHDT and CDR2 is FYEKMQ (reference sequence). This CDR3 has 15 amino acids. The CDR3 region is CASSSRRGADEKLFF. CDR3 nucleotide sequence: TGTGCCAGCAGCTCTCGCCGGGGGGCGGATGAAAAACTGTTTTTT.

The V gene is TRBV28, the J gene TRBJ2-1; 7 nucleotides match TRBD2. V shed 2 bases, J shed 2 bases, and the junction held 0 bases outside the gene matches. CDR3 length equals 14 residues. The germline CDR1 and CDR2 sequences are MDHEN and SYDVKM. CDR3 nucleotides: TGTGCCAGCAGTTTAGCGGGAGCCTACAATGAGCAGTTCTTC. This codes for CASSLAGAYNEQFF.

V gene TRBV7-2 combines with J gene TRBJ1-4; possible D gene TRBD1, 5 bases. The germline V gene encodes CDR1 SGHTA and CDR2 FQGNSA. The CDR3 extends over 15 amino acids. Deletions cut 5 bases from V and 0 bases from J, with 10 bases between. The CDR3 region has the DNA TGTGCCAGCAGCCGGGGGGGTGCAACTAATGAAAAACTGTTTTTT. As protein: CASSRGGATNEKLFF.

The CDR3 DNA sequence: TGTGCCAGTAGTCCTCCCATAGCGGGGGGGCTCGGCACAGATACGCAGTATTTT. Translating it yields CASSPPIAGGLGTDTQYF. The rearrangement links TRBV19 to TRBJ2-3, with 11 bases lining up with TRBD2. The germline V gene has CDR1 LNHDA and CDR2 SQIVND (reference sequence). V lost 5 bases to trimming and J lost 1 base; unmatched junction nucleotides: 11. This CDR3 region has 18 residues.

This rearrangement joins TRBV24-1 to TRBJ2-1; TRBD2 aligns across 9 bases. Per the germline V gene, CDR1 is KGHDR and CDR2 is SFDVKD. Trimming cost V 5 bases and J 4 bases; bases outside gene matches: 11. The CDR3 has 17 residues. The CDR3 DNA reads TGTGCCACCAGTGGAAGGAAAGCGGGAGGCTCTTACAATGAGCAGTTCTTC. Residues: CATSGRKAGGSYNEQFF.

The chain combines TRBV5-1 with TRBJ1-2; the match to TRBD1 covers 9 bases. The CDR3 has 15 residues. With V trimmed by 5 bases and J by 2 bases, 7 bases remained unmatched. Germline CDR1 SGHRS, CDR2 YFSETQ. CDR3 nucleotides: TGCGCCAGCAGAGTAGGGACAGGGAGCAACTATGGCTACACCTTC. It is translated as CASRVGTGSNYGYTF.

Worth noting for this clone: Other DNA sequences in the same sample also yield this CDR3. The chain is built from TRBV5-1 and TRBJ2-7; the match to TRBD1 covers 10 bases. CDR1 and CDR2 (germline): SGHRS, YFSETQ. Germline trimming cut 0 bases from V and 2 bases from J; bases unmatched to any gene: 2. This CDR3 has 15 amino acids. CDR3 region: CASSLVTGGTYEQYF. DNA of the CDR3: TGCGCCAGCAGCTTGGTGACAGGGGGCACCTACGAGCAGTACTTC.

This clone has more than one count but fewer than ten. The V call is TRBV19, the J call TRBJ2-4, with a tentative D call TRBD1 (5 bases). Per germline, CDR1 LNHDA and CDR2 SQIVND (reference sequence). The CDR3 is 16 amino acids. The germline V and J ends were trimmed by 3 bases and 0 bases, with 12 bases remaining between them. The DNA of the CDR3 is TGTGCCAGTAGTATGGACGGACAACTAGCCAAAAACATTCAGTACTTC. Protein: CASSMDGQLAKNIQYF.

The CDR3, as DNA: TGTGCCATCGGGGGACAGTTGAACACTGAAGCTTTCTTT. Amino acid sequence: CAIGGQLNTEAFF. The chain employs TRBV10-3 and TRBJ1-1; 7 bases map to TRBD1. The germline V gene has CDR1 ENHRY and CDR2 SYGVKD. The CDR3 runs to 13 residues. V was pared by 8 bases and J by 0 bases, with 3 bases of the junction left unmatched.

CDR3 residues: CASRGVPGQGFRPQHF. The CDR3 DNA sequence: TGCGCCAGCAGAGGAGTTCCAGGACAGGGTTTCAGGCCCCAGCATTTT. The genes are TRBV10-2 and TRBJ1-5; 8 bases are shared with TRBD1. Unmatched junction bases numbered 16, after V lost 6 bases and J lost 9 bases. There are 16 residues in the CDR3. Germline V gene sequence: CDR1 WSHSY, CDR2 SAAADI.

The chain couples TRBV2 to TRBJ2-3; 7 bases map to TRBD2. V was clipped by 7 bases and J by 0 bases; unmatched bases: 4. Germline CDR1 and CDR2: SNHLY and FYNNEI. The CDR3 has 14 amino acids. The CDR3 coding sequence is TGTGCCAGCAAGAGCGGGGCTAGCACAGATACGCAGTATTTT. Protein sequence: CASKSGASTDTQYF.

The V call is TRBV5-1, the J call TRBJ2-1, with TRBD1 identical over 9 bases. V was pared by 2 bases and J by 8 bases, with 8 bases of the junction left unmatched. CDR3 length equals 15 residues. The germline CDR1 and CDR2 sequences are SGHRS and YFSETQ. Written as DNA, the CDR3 is TGCGCCAGCAGCTTTAGGGACAGGGTCATCGATGAGCAGTTCTTC. Its protein is CASSFRDRVIDEQFF.

The V and J genes are TRBV19 and TRBJ2-1; 7 bases fit TRBD1. The V gene end was trimmed by 6 bases and the J gene end by 7 bases; junction bases not matched to a gene: 12. The V gene's germline CDR1 is LNHDA and CDR2 SQIVND (reference sequence). This CDR3 region has 15 residues. The CDR3 nucleotides read TGTGCCAGTAGCAAAGACAGGGCTTGGTCGAATGAGCAGTTCTTC. Translation: CASSKDRAWSNEQFF.

This clone has just one count. The chain couples TRBV27 to TRBJ2-7; 12 bases are a match to TRBD1. This CDR3 is 13 amino acids long. V lost 8 bases, J lost 5 bases, and 4 bases stayed unmatched. CDR1 and CDR2 (germline): MNHEY, SMNVEV (reference sequence). CDR3 nucleotides: TGTGCCAGCGGGGGACAGGGGGCCAACGAGCAGTACTTC. Translating it yields CASGGQGANEQYF.

The genes are TRBV5-1 and TRBJ1-2; 10 nucleotides match TRBD1. Trimming removed 3 bases from V and 4 bases from J; junction bases left unmatched: 9. This CDR3 has 16 amino acids. The germline CDR1 and CDR2 sequences are SGHRS and YFSETQ. CDR3 DNA: TGCGCCAGCAGCTCGGACCGGGACAGGGGACTCTATGGCTACACCTTC. This gives the protein CASSSDRDRGLYGYTF.

This clone appeared a single time. The chain recombines TRBV15 with TRBJ2-3, with a weak D call TRBD2 (6 bases). This CDR3 region has 15 residues. Germline CDR1 is LNHNV and CDR2 is YYDKDF (reference sequence). V lost 3 bases and J 5 bases, leaving 15 bases between the germline ends. Here the CDR3 DNA reads TGTGCCACCAGCAGGCGGAGGGGTGCGGGAGATACGCAGTATTTT. Its translation: CATSRRRGAGDTQYF.

V usage is TRBV18 and J usage is TRBJ1-2, with a possible D match to TRBD1 (5 bases). Germline V gene data show CDR1 as KGHSH and CDR2 as LQKENI. This CDR3 comprises 13 residues. The V end lost 3 bases, the J end lost 3 bases, and 8 bases lay between the germline ends. The CDR3 DNA reads TGTGCCAGCTCACCGACAGTCCACTATGGCTACACCTTC. Protein: CASSPTVHYGYTF.

CDR3 in amino acids: CASSLGTGSYGYTF. The CDR3 DNA reads TGTGCCAGCAGCTTGGGGACAGGTTCCTATGGCTACACCTTC. The genes are TRBV5-4 and TRBJ1-2, with 7 bases aligning to TRBD1. The CDR3 length is 14 residues. Germline V gene lookup returns CDR1 SGHNT and CDR2 YYREEE (reference sequence). The J segment lost 4 bases and the V segment lost 0 bases, leaving 3 bases of the junction unmatched.

V usage is TRBV9 and J usage is TRBJ2-1, with D perhaps TRBD1 (5 bases). CDR3 length: 13 residues. Germline values: CDR1 SGDLS, CDR2 YYNGEE. Trimming removed 3 bases from V and 4 bases from J, with 8 bases in between. CDR3 residues: CASSDQGYNEQFF. The CDR3 DNA reads TGTGCCAGCAGCGACCAGGGATACAATGAGCAGTTCTTC.

This sequence joins TRBV2 and TRBJ2-5; 8 nucleotides match TRBD1. The CDR3 contains 14 residues. The V gene's germline CDR1 is SNHLY and CDR2 FYNNEI. The trim removed 3 bases at V and 5 bases at J, leaving 5 bases unmatched. The CDR3 reads CASSEQGARETQYF. CDR3 sequence (DNA): TGTGCCAGCAGTGAGCAGGGGGCGAGGGAGACCCAGTACTTC. Drawing the rest from reference TRBV2 and TRBJ2-5, the complete variable domain is EPEVTQTPSHQVTQMGQEVILRCVPISNHLYFYWYRQILGQKVEFLVSFYNNEISEKSEIFDDQFSVERPDGSNFTLKIRSTKLEDSAMYFCASSEQGARETQYFGPGTRLLVL.

On this clone: The junction departs from the called germline gene at one end, perhaps through a read error. The chain carries TRBV7-6 and TRBJ1-2, with a possible D match to TRBD1 (5 bases). The CDR3 totals 11 residues. CDR1 is SGHVS, CDR2 FNYEAQ, per germline. CDR3 DNA sequence: TGTGCCAGCAGCACAAACCCGGACACCGCCTTC. It translates to CASSTNPDTAF.

The V and J genes are TRBV20-1 and TRBJ1-2; TRBD1 might be the D (5 bases). V gave up 3 bases and J gave up 4 bases, with 9 bases separating them. Germline assignment: CDR1 DFQATT and CDR2 SNEGSKA (reference sequence). This CDR3 region has 12 residues. The CDR3 reads CSASPGGYGYTF. As DNA, the CDR3 is TGCAGTGCTAGTCCCGGGGGCTATGGCTACACCTTC.

The chain uses TRBV10-3 and TRBJ1-1; D perhaps matches TRBD1 (6 bases). This CDR3 comprises 15 residues. Germline V lookup: CDR1 ENHRY, CDR2 SYGVKD. The V end was cut by 8 bases, the J end by 9 bases, with 25 bases between. The CDR3 DNA reads TGTGCCATCGGTACAACATCCGAGGACAGCCTGCAAGCTTTCTTT. Its protein is CAIGTTSEDSLQAFF.

The chain couples TRBV28 to TRBJ2-4; 12 nucleotides match TRBD1. The length of the CDR3 is 15 residues. Germline lookup yields CDR1 MDHEN and CDR2 SYDVKM. V lost 6 bases to trimming and J lost 7 bases; unmatched junction nucleotides: 7. The CDR3 loop is CASRSGQGAGNIQYF. The CDR3 DNA follows: TGTGCCAGCAGGTCGGGACAGGGGGCGGGTAACATTCAGTACTTC.